The 8 T cell receptor beta chains below all came from one sample that was sequenced in a study of cytomegalovirus exposure and HLA in healthy donors. The PCR was carried out with 60 Vbeta primers and 13 Jbeta primers. The table came from immunoSEQ multiplex PCR; TCRdb's copy has only in-frame clones and leaves some out. The table shows under 95,000 clones, with roughly 80% occurring only once. The sequenced material came from PBMCs. Receptors were obtained from a male donor in good health and CMV-seronegative.

The chain recombines TRBV30 with TRBJ1-4; possible D gene TRBD1, 5 bases. Germline CDR1 GTSNPN, CDR2 SVGIG (reference sequence). The V end lost 2 bases, the J end lost 0 bases, and 10 bases lay between the germline ends. The CDR3 runs to 15 residues. CDR3 nucleotides: TGTGCCTGGAGTCAAGGCAGGGCAACTAATGAAAAACTGTTTTTT. It yields the protein CAWSQGRATNEKLFF.

This clone was detected only once. CDR3 protein: CAISSGTSGRFYEQYF. In nucleotides, the CDR3 is TGTGCCATCAGTTCCGGGACTAGCGGGAGGTTCTACGAGCAGTACTTC. The V and J genes are TRBV10-3 and TRBJ2-7, with 15 bases aligning to TRBD2. V lost 5 bases, J lost 3 bases, and 5 bases stayed unmatched. This CDR3 contains 16 residues. Looked up from germline, CDR1 is ENHRY and CDR2 is SYGVKD.

The chain recombines TRBV5-1 with TRBJ1-2, with 7 bases aligning to TRBD1. Trimming removed 4 bases from V and 1 base from J; junction bases left unmatched: 7. The CDR3 contains 15 residues. Germline CDR1 reads SGHRS; CDR2 reads YFSETQ. The DNA for the CDR3 is TGCGCCAGCAGCCCTGGACAGGTATATAACTATGGCTACACCTTC. Translation gives CASSPGQVYNYGYTF.

This clone was seen only once. The rearrangement links TRBV6-5 to TRBJ2-7, with a tentative D call TRBD1 (5 bases). The V gene lost 8 bases and the J gene lost 3 bases, with 14 bases spanning the gap. CDR1 MNHEY and CDR2 SVGAGI come from the germline V gene. This CDR3 region has 13 residues. This chain's CDR3 is CASSSGQRYEQYF. The DNA for the CDR3 is TGTGCCAGCTCCTCTGGACAACGCTACGAGCAGTACTTC.

V and J are TRBV13 and TRBJ1-2; weak D call: TRBD1 (6 bases). This CDR3 comprises 15 residues. The germline CDR1 and CDR2 sequences are PRHDT and FYEKMQ (reference sequence). Trimming pared 0 bases from V and 3 bases from J, leaving 11 bases between. The chain's CDR3 is CASSLGGRGHYGYTF. Written as DNA, the CDR3 is TGTGCCAGCAGCTTAGGTGGCAGGGGCCACTATGGCTACACCTTC.

This clone was observed a handful of times. The genes are TRBV14 and TRBJ1-1; possibly TRBD1 for D (5 bases). Germline CDR1 reads SGHDN; CDR2 reads FVKESK. The CDR3 runs to 13 residues. Trimming cost V 4 bases and J 5 bases, with 11 bases left between them. CDR3 in DNA: TGTGCCAGCAGCCGGTCAGGGCTGACTGAAGCTTTCTTT. Its protein product is CASSRSGLTEAFF.

V gene TRBV6-6 combines with J gene TRBJ1-5; D unresolved. The CDR3 is 13 amino acids. CDR1 MNHNY and CDR2 SVGAGI come from the germline V gene (reference sequence). The germline V and J ends were trimmed by 5 bases and 7 bases, with 12 bases remaining between them. The CDR3 reads CASSHDGFQPQHF. In DNA form, the CDR3 reads TGTGCCAGCAGTCACGACGGGTTCCAGCCCCAGCATTTT.

In this sample, this clone turned up a few times. The chain has TRBV27 and TRBJ1-1; D gene unclear. Trimming stripped 5 bases from V and 1 base from J, with 8 bases between. The CDR3 extends over 13 amino acids. Germline values: CDR1 MNHEY, CDR2 SMNVEV (reference sequence). Here the CDR3 DNA reads TGTGCCAGCAGTCCTAGATCGAACACTGAAGCTTTCTTT. It encodes CASSPRSNTEAFF.